The table lists the clone carrying this T cell receptor (beta chain) with a few counts. Its antigen is undetermined. Germline assignment: CDR1 MNHEY and CDR2 SVGAGI. The CDR3 runs 15 residues. V gave up 5 bases and J gave up 4 bases; unmatched junction bases: 10. Included in the TCR beta cDNA libraries were unique molecular identifiers. Some 500,000 cDNA molecules were recovered from an input of 1 to 10 million T cells. From the PCR reads, TCRdb called clonotypes with MiXCR, one entry per CDR3 protein. The repertoire holds fewer than 550,000 distinct CDR3 sequences, 34% seen once, with under 7% in the top ten. The data were obtained in a study of post-analysis software for immune sequencing data. Study-level background: Multiple sclerosis in the patients followed relapsing-remitting, secondary progressive and progressive-relapsing courses. Study-wide results and limits: Strong co-clustering by F measure linked samples that shared a preparation batch. Relative to controls, patients had several TRBV segments at higher frequency, with TRBV5-6, TRBV5-1 and TRBV20-1 among these.

The sample taken for sequencing was blood. This sequence originates from a girl aged 2-17 years with multiple sclerosis. The chain has TRBV6-5 and TRBJ1-1, with TRBD1 matching 7 bases. This chain's CDR3 is CASSAPTGRGTEAFF. The DNA of the CDR3 is TGTGCCAGCAGTGCACCGACAGGGCGGGGCACTGAAGCTTTCTTT.